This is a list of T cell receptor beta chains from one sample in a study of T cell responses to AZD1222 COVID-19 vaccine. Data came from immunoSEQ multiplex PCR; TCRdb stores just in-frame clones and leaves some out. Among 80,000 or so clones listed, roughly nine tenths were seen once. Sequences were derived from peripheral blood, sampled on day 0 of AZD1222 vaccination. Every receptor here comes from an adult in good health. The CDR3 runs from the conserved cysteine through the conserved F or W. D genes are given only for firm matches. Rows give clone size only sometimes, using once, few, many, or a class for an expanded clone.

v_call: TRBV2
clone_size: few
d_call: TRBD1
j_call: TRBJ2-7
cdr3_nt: TGTGCCAGCAGTGGTCCCGGGACAGGGCTCGGCGAGCAGTACTTC
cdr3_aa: CASSGPGTGLGEQYF

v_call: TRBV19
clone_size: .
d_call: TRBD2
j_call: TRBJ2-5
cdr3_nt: TGTGCCAGTAGTGTGACTAGCGGGAGGGGAGCCCAGTACTTC
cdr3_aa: CASSVTSGRGAQYF

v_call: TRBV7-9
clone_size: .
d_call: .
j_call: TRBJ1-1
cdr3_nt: TGTGCCAGCAAGGTTCCAGTAGGGAGCACTGAAGCTTTCTTT
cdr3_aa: CASKVPVGSTEAFF

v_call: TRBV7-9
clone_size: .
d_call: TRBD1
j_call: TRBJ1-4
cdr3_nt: TGTGCCAGCAGCTTAGCGGACAGGGCAACTAATGAAAAACTGTTTTTT
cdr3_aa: CASSLADRATNEKLFF

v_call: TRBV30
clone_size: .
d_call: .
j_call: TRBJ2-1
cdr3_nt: TGTGCCTGGAGTGGGGCCCAGAAGCAGTTCTTC
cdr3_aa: CAWSGAQKQFF

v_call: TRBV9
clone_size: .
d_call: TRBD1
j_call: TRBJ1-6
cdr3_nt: TGTGCCAGCAGCGTAGAGGCAGGGGGTTATAATTCACCCCTCCACTTT
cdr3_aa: CASSVEAGGYNSPLHF

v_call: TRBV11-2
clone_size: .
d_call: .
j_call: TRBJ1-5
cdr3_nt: TGTGCCAGCAGCTTACAGGGAACGAGCAATCAGCCCCAGCATTTT
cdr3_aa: CASSLQGTSNQPQHF

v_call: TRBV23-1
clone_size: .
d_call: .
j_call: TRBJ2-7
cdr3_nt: TGCGCCAGCAGTCAATCGCGGGGCGAGAGGGCAGAGTCAGCCTACGAGCAGTACTTC
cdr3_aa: CASSQSRGERAESAYEQYF

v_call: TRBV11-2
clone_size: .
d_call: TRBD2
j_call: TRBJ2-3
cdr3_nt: TGTGCCAGCAGCTGGACTAGCGGGGTAGGGACAGATACGCAGTATTTT
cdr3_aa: CASSWTSGVGTDTQYF

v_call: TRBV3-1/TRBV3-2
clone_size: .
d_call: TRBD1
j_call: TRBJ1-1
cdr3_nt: TGTGCCAGCAGCCCAGGGGGGGTCACTGAAGCTTTCTTT
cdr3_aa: CASSPGGVTEAFF

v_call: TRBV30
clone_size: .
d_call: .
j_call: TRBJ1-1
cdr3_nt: TGTGCCTGGAACGAACAGGGAGGGTTCACTGAAGCTTTCTTT
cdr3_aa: CAWNEQGGFTEAFF

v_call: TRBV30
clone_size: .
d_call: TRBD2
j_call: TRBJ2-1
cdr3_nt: TGTGCCTGGAGCGGGACTAACCGCCACAATGAGCAGTTCTTC
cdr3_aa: CAWSGTNRHNEQFF

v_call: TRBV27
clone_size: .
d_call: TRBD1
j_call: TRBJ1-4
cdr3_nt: TGTGCCAGCAGTCTGCTTCCGGGACAGTCCGGCGAAAAACTGTTTTTT
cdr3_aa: CASSLLPGQSGEKLFF

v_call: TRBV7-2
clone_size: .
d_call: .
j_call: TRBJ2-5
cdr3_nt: TGTGCCAGCAGCTTAGACGACAATCGAAGAGAGACCCAGTACTTC
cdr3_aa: CASSLDDNRRETQYF

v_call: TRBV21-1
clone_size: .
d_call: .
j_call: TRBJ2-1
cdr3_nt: TGTGCCAGCAGCTACCCAAAGCCAGGCCCTTACAATGAGCAGTTCTTC
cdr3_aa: CASSYPKPGPYNEQFF

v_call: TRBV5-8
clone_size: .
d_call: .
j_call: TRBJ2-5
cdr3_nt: TGTGCCAGCAGCTTGGGTCGACAGACGCAAGAGACCCAGTACTTC
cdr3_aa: CASSLGRQTQETQYF

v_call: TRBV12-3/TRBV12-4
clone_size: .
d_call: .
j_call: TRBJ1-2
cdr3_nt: TGTGCCAGCAGTTTAGCCCTATCCCGCTACACCTTC
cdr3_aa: CASSLALSRYTF

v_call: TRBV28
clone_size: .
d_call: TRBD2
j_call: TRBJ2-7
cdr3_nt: TGTGCCAGTGAGACTAGCGGGAGTTTGGGCTACGAGCAGTACTTC
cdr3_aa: CASETSGSLGYEQYF

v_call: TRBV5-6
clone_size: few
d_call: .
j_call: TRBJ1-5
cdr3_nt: TGTGCCAGCAGCTACCGAGGGGTCGATCAGCCCCAGCATTTT
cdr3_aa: CASSYRGVDQPQHF

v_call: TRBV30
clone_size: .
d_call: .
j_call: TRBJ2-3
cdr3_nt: TGTGCCTGGAGTGTAACTACAGATACGCAGTATTTT
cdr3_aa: CAWSVTTDTQYF

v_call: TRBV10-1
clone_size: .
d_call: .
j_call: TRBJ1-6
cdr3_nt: TGCGCCAGCAGTGAGTCGTACGGGACACCCCTCCACTTT
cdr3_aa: CASSESYGTPLHF

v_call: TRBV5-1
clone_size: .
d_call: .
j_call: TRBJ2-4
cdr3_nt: TGCGCCAGCAGCCAGGGGGGGCTAAACATTCAGTACTTC
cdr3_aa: CASSQGGLNIQYF

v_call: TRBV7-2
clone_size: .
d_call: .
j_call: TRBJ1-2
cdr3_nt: TGTGCCAGCAGCTTAGACTTTCTGGGGGGCTATGGCTACACCTTC
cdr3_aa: CASSLDFLGGYGYTF

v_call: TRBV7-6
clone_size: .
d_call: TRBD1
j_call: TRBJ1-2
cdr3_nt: TGTGCCAGCAGCGGACAGGGTACAAGGGGCTACACCTTC
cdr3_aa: CASSGQGTRGYTF

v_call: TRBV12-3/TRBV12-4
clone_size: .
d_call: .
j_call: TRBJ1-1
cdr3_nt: TGTGCCAGCAGTCTTTTCGTGAACACTGAAGCTTTCTTT
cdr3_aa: CASSLFVNTEAFF

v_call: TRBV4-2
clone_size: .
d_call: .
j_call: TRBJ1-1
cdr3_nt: TGTGCCAGCAGCCACACTCCTGCAAACACTGAAGCTTTCTTT
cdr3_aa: CASSHTPANTEAFF

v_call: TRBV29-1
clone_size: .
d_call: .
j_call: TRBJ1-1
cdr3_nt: TGCAGCGTTGCCCCTTCATCTAGGGTCGACACTGAAGCTTTCTTT
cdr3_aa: CSVAPSSRVDTEAFF

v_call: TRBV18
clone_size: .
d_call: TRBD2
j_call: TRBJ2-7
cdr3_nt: TGTGCCAGCTCACCAGTCCTAGCGGGGGAGCAGTACTTC
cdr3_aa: CASSPVLAGEQYF

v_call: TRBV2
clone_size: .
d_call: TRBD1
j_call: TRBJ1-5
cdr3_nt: TGTGCCAGCAGCCTCAGACGACAGGGCGTCAATCAGCCCCAGCATTTT
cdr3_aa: CASSLRRQGVNQPQHF

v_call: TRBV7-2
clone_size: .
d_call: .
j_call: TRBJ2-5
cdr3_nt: TGTGCCAGCAGCTCACTGTCAGAGACCCAGTACTTC
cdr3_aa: CASSSLSETQYF

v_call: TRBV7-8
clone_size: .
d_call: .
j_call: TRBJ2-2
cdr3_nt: TGTGCCAGCAGCCGGATGGCGAACACCGGGGAGCTGTTTTTT
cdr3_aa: CASSRMANTGELFF

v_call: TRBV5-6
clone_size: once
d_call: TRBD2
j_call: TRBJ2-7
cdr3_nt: TGTGCCAGCAGCTTGGGCGGACTAGCCTACGAGCAGTACTTC
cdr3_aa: CASSLGGLAYEQYF

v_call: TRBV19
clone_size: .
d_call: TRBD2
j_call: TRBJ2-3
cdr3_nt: TGTGCCAGTAGAACCGGGACTAGACACACAGATACGCAGTATTTT
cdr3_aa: CASRTGTRHTDTQYF

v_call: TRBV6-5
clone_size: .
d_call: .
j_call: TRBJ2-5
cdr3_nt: TGTGCCAGCAGGTGGGGTTCTGGGACCCAGTACTTC
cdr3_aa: CASRWGSGTQYF

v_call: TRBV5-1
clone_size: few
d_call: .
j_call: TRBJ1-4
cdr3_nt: TGCGCCAGCAGCTGGGGCGGATCGGAAAAACTGTTTTTT
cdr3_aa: CASSWGGSEKLFF

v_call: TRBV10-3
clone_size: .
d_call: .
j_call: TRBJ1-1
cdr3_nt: TGTGCCATCAGGGGTACCGTTGGCACTGAAGCTTTCTTT
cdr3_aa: CAIRGTVGTEAFF

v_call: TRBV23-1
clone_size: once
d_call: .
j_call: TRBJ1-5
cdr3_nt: TGCGCCAGCAGTCCGTTCCCGGGGAATAGCAATCAGCCCCAGCATTTT
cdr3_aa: CASSPFPGNSNQPQHF

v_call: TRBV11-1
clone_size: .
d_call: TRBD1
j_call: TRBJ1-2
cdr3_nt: TGTGCCAGCAGCGGCGGGACAGGGGTTAATTTTGATGGCTACACCTTC
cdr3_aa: CASSGGTGVNFDGYTF

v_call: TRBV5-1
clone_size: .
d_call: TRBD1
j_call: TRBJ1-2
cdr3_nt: TGCGCCAGCAGCTTCGGACAGGGGTTTGGCTACACCTTC
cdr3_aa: CASSFGQGFGYTF

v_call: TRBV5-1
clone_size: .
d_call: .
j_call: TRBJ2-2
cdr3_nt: TGCGCCAGCAGCTTTAGGGCGGTGAACACCGGGGAGCTGTTTTTT
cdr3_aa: CASSFRAVNTGELFF

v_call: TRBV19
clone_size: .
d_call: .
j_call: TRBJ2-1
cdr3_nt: TGTGCCAGTACCCCGCTGAGCAGCGAGTACAATGAGCAGTTCTTC
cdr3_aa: CASTPLSSEYNEQFF

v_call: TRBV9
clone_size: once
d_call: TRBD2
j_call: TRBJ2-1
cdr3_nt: TGTGCCAGCAGCGTAGGTCCCTCTTGGGGGACTAGCGGTTACAATGAGCAGTTCTTC
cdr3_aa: CASSVGPSWGTSGYNEQFF

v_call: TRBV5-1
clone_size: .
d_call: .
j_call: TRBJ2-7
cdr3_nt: TGCGCCAGCAGCTTGGTGAGTGGAGCGGTTGAAACCTACGAGCAGTACTTC
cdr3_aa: CASSLVSGAVETYEQYF

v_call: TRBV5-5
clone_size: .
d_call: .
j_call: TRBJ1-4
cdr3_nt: TGTGCCAGCAGCTTTTCGGGAAGTACTAATGAAAAACTGTTTTTT
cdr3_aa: CASSFSGSTNEKLFF

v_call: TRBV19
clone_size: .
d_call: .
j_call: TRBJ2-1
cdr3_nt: TGTGCCAGTAGTATAGGCGAGAATGAGCAGTTCTTC
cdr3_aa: CASSIGENEQFF

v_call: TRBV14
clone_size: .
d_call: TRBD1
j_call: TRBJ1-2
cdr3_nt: TGTGCCAGCAGCCAGGCCGGGACAGGGGTTGGCTACACCTTC
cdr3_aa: CASSQAGTGVGYTF

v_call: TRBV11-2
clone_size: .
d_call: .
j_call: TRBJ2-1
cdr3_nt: TGTGCCAGCAGCGGGAGCTCCTACAATGAGCAGTTCTTC
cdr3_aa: CASSGSSYNEQFF

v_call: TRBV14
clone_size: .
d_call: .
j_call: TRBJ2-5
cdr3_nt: TGTGCCAGCAGCCAAGACTCCAATCAAGAGACCCAGTACTTC
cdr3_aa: CASSQDSNQETQYF

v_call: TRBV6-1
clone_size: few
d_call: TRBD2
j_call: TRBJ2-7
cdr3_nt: TGTGCCAGCAGTGAAGCGCTGACGGGGGGGCAAGAGCAGTACTTC
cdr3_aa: CASSEALTGGQEQYF

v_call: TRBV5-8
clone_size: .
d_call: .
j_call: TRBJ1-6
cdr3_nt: TGTGCCAGCTCCATGGGGGAAAATAATTCACCCCTCCACTTT
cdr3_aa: CASSMGENNSPLHF

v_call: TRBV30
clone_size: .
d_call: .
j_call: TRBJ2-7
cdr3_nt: TGTGCCTGTGGGGGGCTTAGGTCCTACGAGCAGTACTTC
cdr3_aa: CACGGLRSYEQYF

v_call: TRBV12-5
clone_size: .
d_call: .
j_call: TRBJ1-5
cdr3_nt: TGTGCTAGTGGTTTGGGTACGGGGCCCCAGCATTTT
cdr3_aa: CASGLGTGPQHF

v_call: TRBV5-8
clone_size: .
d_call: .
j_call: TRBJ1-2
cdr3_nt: TGTGCCAGCACCCCCGCCGGTGGAGAAGGCTACTATGGCTACACCTTC
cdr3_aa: CASTPAGGEGYYGYTF

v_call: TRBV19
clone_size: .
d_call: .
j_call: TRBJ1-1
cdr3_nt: TGTGCCAGTAGTGTGGGTATGAACACTGAAGCTTTCTTT
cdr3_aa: CASSVGMNTEAFF

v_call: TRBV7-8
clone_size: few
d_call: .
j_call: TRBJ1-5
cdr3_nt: TGTGCCAGCAGCCTGGTTGGCAGTAGTAATCAGCCCCAGCATTTT
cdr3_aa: CASSLVGSSNQPQHF

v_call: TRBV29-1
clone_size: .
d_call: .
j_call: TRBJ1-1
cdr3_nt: TGCAGCGCTTCGACCGACCGATACACTGAAGCTTTCTTT
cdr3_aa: CSASTDRYTEAFF

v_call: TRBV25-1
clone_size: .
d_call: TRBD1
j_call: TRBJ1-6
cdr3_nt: TGTGCCAGCAGTCCGAGTGCCGGGACAGGGACTTCACCCCTCCACTTT
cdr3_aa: CASSPSAGTGTSPLHF

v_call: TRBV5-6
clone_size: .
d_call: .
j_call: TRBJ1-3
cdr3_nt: TGTGCCAGCAGCTTGGATGGCGGGGTAGCTGGAAACACCATATATTTT
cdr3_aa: CASSLDGGVAGNTIYF

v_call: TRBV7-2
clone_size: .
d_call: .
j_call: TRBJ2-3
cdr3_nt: TGTGCCAGCAGCCCTCAGGGCACGAGCACAGATACGCAGTATTTT
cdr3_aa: CASSPQGTSTDTQYF